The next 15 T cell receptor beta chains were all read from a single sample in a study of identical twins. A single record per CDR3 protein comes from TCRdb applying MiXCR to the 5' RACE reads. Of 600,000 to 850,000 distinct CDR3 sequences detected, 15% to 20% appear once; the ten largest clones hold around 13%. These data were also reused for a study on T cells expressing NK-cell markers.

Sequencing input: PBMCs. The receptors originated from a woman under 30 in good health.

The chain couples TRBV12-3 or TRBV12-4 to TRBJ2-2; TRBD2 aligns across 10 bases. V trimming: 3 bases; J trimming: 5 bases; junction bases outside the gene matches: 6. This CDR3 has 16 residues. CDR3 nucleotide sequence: TGTGCCAGCAGTTTTCTAGCGGGAGTTGGTACCGGGGAGCTGTTTTTT. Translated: CASSFLAGVGTGELFF.

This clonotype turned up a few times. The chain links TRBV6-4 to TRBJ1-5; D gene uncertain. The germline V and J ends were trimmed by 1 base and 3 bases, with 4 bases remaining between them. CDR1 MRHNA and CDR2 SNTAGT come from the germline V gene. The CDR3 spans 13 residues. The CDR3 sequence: CASSDFSNQPQHF. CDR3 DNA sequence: TGTGCCAGCAGTGACTTTTCCAATCAGCCCCAGCATTTT.

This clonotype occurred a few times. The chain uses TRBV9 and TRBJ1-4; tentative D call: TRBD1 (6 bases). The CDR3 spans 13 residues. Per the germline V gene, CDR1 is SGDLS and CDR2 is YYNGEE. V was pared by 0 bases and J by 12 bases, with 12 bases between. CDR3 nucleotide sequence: TGTGCCAGCAGCGTAGTGGGACAAGGGCAACTGTTTTTT. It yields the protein CASSVVGQGQLFF.

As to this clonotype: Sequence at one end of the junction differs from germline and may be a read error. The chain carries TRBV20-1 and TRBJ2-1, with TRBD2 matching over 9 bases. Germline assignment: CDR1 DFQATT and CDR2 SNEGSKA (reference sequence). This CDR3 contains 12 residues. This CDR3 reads CAGLAGMDEQFF. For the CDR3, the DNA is TGTGCGGGGCTAGCGGGAATGGATGAGCAGTTCTTC.

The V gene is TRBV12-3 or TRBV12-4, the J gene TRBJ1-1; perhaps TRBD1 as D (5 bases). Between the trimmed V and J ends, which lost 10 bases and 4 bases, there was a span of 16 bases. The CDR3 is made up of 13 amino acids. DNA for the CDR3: TGTGCCAATTCCCAGGGTTTCTCCACTGAAGCTTTCTTT. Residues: CANSQGFSTEAFF.

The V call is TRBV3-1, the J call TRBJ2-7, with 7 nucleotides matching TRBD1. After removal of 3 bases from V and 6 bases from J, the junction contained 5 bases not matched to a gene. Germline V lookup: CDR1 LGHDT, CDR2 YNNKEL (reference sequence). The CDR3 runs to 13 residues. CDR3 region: CASSQTGLGEQYF. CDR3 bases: TGTGCCAGCAGCCAGACAGGGCTGGGCGAGCAGTACTTC.

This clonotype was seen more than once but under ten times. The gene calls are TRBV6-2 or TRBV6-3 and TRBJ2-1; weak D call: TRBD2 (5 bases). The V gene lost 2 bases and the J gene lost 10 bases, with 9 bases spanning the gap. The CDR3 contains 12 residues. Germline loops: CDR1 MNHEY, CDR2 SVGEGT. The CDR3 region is CASSYVSGEQFF. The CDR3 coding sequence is TGTGCCAGCAGTTACGTCTCGGGAGAGCAGTTCTTC.

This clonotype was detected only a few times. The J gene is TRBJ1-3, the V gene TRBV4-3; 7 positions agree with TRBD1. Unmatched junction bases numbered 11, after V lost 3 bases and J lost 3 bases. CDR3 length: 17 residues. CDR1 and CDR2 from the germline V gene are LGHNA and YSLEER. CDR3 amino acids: CASSQSYSGTVGNTIYF. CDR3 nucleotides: TGCGCCAGCAGCCAGTCCTATTCCGGGACAGTTGGAAACACCATATATTTT.

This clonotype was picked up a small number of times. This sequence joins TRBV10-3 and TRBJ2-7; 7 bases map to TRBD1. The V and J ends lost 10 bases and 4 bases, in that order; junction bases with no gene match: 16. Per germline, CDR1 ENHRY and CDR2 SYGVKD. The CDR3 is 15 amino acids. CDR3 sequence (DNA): TGTGCCACCATGGACCGGGACAGCTTAGCTTACGAGCAGTACTTC. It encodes CATMDRDSLAYEQYF.

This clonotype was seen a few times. For the CDR3, the DNA is TGCAGTGCTAGGGCCCCGACTAGATTAGGTCCCTACGAGCAGTACTTC. Its translation is CSARAPTRLGPYEQYF. V is TRBV20-1 and J is TRBJ2-7, with a weak D call TRBD2 (6 bases). The V gene's germline CDR1 is DFQATT and CDR2 SNEGSKA (reference sequence). With 3 bases removed from V and 2 bases from J, the gap between germline ends came to 20 bases. This CDR3 comprises 16 residues.

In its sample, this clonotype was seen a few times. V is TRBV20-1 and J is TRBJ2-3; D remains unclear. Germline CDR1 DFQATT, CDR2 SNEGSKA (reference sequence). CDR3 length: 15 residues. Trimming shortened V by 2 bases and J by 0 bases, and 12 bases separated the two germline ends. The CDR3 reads CSARISRSSTDTQYF. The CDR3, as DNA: TGCAGTGCTAGAATTTCTCGGTCTAGCACAGATACGCAGTATTTT.

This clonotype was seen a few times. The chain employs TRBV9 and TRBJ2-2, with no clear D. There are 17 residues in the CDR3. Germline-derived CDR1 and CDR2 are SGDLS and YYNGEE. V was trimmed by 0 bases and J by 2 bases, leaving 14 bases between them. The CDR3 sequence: CASSVVGNSRNTGELFF. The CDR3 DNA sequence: TGTGCCAGCAGCGTAGTGGGTAACAGTCGTAACACCGGGGAGCTGTTTTTT.

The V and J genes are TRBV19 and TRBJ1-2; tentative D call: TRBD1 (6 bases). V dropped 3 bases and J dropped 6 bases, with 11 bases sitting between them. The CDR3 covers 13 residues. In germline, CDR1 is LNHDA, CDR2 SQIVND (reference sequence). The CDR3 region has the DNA TGTGCCAGTAGTATCTCATCAGGGGATGGCTACACCTTC. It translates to CASSISSGDGYTF.

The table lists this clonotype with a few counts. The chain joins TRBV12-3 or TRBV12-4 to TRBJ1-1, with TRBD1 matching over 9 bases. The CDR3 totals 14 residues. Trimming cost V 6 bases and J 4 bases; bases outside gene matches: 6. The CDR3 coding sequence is TGTGCCAGCAGGCGACAGGGGGAGAGCACTGAAGCTTTCTTT. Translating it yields CASRRQGESTEAFF.

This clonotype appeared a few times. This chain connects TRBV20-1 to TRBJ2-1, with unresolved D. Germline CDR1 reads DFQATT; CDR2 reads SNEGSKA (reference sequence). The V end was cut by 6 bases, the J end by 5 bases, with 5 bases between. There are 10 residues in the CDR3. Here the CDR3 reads CSAENNEQFF. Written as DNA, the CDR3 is TGCAGTGCCGAGAACAATGAGCAGTTCTTC.